Below, 3 T cell receptor beta chains from the same sample are listed, as sequenced in a study of HIV-infected patients and healthy controls. The repertoire came from unfractionated whole blood and reflected all unsorted peripheral T cells. Reverse transcription used about 500 ng RNA and constant-region primers for alpha and beta. Alpha and beta chain libraries were made separately by chain-specific third strand synthesis with multiplexing indices. TCRdb re-analysed the 5' RACE reads in MiXCR, keeping a single row per CDR3 protein. The repertoire holds fewer than 7,000 distinct CDR3 sequences, approximately 11% seen once, with 25% to 30% in the top ten. The sample in question was blood, obtained before antiretroviral therapy. Receptor source: an adult with HIV infection.

This clonotype was seen many times. This chain joins TRBV10-3 and TRBJ2-7; D is perhaps TRBD2 (6 bases). The CDR3 spans 13 residues. The V end lost 10 bases, the J end lost 0 bases, and 13 bases lay between the germline ends. Germline CDR1 ENHRY, CDR2 SYGVKD. The CDR3 is CATRDSSSYEQYF. DNA for the CDR3: TGTGCCACCCGGGACTCGAGCTCCTACGAGCAGTACTTC.

This clonotype is medium-sized (0.01 to 0.1%) in the sample. The V and J genes are TRBV30 and TRBJ1-4; possibly TRBD1 for D (5 bases). Trimming stripped 5 bases from V and 8 bases from J, with 18 bases between. The length of the CDR3 is 14 residues. Germline V gives CDR1 GTSNPN, CDR2 SVGIG (reference sequence). The CDR3 DNA reads TGTGCCTGGTGTGGGGGAACCGTCGGGGAAAAACTGTTTTTT. Protein: CAWCGGTVGEKLFF.

Ten or more counts support this clonotype. The chain uses TRBV4-2 and TRBJ2-1, with a weak D call TRBD1 (5 bases). V shed 0 bases and J shed 1 base, with 10 bases lying between them. The CDR3 extends over 16 amino acids. Germline CDR1 is LGHNA and CDR2 is YNFKEQ. The CDR3 DNA reads TGTGCCAGCAGCCAAGAGATAGGGGTGTCCTACAATGAGCAGTTCTTC. Translation gives CASSQEIGVSYNEQFF.